This T cell receptor (beta chain) was sequenced during a study of CD8+CD57+ T cells in acquired aplastic anemia. This CDR3 region has 17 residues. The germline V gene has CDR1 SGHRS and CDR2 YFSETQ. Trimming took off 0 bases at V and 7 bases at J, with 20 bases between the two ends. CDR3 and TCR beta VDJ profiling relied on genomic DNA as the template. Using its own MiXCR run on the reads, TCRdb lists one record per CDR3 protein. The table records 350,000 to 450,000 distinct CDR3 sequences, about two thirds of them present only once. Material for sequencing was sorted CD4+, CD8+, or CD8+CD57+ T cells (not recorded which) from PBMCs. This chain connects TRBV5-1 to TRBJ1-5; a possible D gene is TRBD1 (6 bases). This clonotype was obtained from a human donor in good health, serving as a control. CDR3 nucleotide sequence: TGCGCCAGCAGCTTGGAGGGGGGACACACGACGTGGCAGCCCCAGCATTTT. Protein: CASSLEGGHTTWQPQHF.